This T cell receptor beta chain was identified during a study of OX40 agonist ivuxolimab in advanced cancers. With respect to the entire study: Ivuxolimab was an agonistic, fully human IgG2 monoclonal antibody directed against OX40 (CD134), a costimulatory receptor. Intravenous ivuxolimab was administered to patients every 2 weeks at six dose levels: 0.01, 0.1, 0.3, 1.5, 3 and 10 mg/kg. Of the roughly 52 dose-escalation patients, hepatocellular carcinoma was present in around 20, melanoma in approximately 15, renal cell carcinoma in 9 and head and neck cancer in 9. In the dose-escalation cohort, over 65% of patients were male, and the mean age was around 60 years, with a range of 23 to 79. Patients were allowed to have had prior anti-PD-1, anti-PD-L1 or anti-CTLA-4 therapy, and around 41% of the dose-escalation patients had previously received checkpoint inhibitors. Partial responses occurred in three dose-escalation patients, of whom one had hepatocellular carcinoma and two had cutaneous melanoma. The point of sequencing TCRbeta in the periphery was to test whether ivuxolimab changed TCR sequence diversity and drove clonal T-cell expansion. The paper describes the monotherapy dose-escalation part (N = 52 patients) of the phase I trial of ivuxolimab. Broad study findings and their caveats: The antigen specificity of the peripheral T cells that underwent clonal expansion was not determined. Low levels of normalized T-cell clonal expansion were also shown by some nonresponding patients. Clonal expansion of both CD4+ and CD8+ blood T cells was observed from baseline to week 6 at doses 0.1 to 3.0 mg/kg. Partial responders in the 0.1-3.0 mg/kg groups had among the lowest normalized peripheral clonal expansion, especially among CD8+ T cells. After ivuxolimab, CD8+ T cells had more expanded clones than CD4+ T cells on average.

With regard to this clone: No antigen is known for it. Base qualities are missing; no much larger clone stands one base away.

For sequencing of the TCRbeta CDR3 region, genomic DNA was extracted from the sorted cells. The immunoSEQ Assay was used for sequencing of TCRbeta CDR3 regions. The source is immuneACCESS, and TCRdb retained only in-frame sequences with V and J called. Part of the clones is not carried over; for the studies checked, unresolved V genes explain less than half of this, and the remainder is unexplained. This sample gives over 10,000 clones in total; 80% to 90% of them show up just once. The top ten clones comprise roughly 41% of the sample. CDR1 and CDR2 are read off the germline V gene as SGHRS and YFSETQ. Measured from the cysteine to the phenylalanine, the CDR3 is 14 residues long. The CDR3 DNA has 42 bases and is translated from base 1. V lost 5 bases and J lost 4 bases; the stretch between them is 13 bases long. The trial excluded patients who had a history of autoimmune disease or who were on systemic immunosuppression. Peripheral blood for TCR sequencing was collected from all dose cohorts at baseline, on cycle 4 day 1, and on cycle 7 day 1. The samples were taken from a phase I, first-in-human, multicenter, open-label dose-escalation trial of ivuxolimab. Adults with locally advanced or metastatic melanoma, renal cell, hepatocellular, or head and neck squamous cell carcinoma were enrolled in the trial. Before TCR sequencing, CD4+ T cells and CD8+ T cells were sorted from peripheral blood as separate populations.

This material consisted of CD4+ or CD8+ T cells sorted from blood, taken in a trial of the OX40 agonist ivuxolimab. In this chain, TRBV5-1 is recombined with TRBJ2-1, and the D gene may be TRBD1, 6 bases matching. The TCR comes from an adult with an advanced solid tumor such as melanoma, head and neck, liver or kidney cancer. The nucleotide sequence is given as TGCGCCAGCAGGTACCTGACAGGATACAATGAGCAGTTCTTC. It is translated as CASRYLTGYNEQFF. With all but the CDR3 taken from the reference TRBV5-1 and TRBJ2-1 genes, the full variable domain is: KAGVTQTPRYLIKTRGQQVTLSCSPISGHRSVSWYQQTPGQGLQFLFEYFSETQRNKGNFPGRFSGRQFSNSRSEMNVSTLELGDSALYLCASRYLTGYNEQFFGPGTRLTVL.